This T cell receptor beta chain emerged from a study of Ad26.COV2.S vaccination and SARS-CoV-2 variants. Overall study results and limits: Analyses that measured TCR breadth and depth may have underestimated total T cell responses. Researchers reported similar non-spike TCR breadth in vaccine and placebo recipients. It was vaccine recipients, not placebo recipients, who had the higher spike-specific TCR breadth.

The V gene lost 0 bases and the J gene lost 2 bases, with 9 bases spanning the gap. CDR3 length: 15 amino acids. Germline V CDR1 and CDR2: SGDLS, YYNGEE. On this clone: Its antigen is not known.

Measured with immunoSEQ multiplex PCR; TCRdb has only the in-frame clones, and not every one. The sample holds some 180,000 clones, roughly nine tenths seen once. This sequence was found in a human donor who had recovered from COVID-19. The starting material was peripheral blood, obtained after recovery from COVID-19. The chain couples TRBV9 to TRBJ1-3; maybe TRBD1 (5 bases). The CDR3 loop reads CASSVGSTAGNTIYF. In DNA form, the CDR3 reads TGTGCCAGCAGCGTAGGGTCGACAGCTGGAAACACCATATATTTT.